The 9 T cell receptor beta chains below come from one sample, sequenced in a study of control samples from healthy donors and cancer patients. Produced via immunoSEQ multiplex PCR; TCRdb's table is partial and in-frame only. In the table there are approximately 100,000 clones, approximately 90% of which are singletons. The sequenced sample was blood. The receptors come from a woman between 45 and 65 years old in good health.

V gene TRBV14 combines with J gene TRBJ1-2; no firm D call. Germline assignment: CDR1 SGHDN and CDR2 FVKESK. V lost 7 bases and J 7 bases, leaving 19 bases between the germline ends. The CDR3 covers 14 residues. CDR3 DNA sequence: TGTGCCAGCACCCCGTCGTCCAAGGCTGGTGGCTACACCTTC. This gives the protein CASTPSSKAGGYTF.

The V call is TRBV27, the J call TRBJ1-1, with D maybe TRBD1 (6 bases). The V and J ends lost 5 bases and 5 bases respectively, with 18 bases between them. Germline values: CDR1 MNHEY, CDR2 SMNVEV (reference sequence). The CDR3 has 15 amino acids. The CDR3 coding sequence is TGTGCCAGCAGTCCTACAGGGCAGGGCGAAACTGAAGCTTTCTTT. Its translation: CASSPTGQGETEAFF.

This chain links TRBV3-1 (or the pseudogene TRBV3-2) with TRBJ2-7; TRBD1 matches 9 bases. There are 15 residues in the CDR3. V lost 4 bases to trimming and J lost 5 bases; unmatched junction nucleotides: 9. Germline V CDR1 and CDR2: LGHDT, YNNKEL (reference sequence). CDR3 nucleotides: TGTGCCAGCAGCCCCACGGGACAGGGTCCCCACGAGCAGTACGTC. Translation gives CASSPTGQGPHEQYV.

This chain joins TRBV5-1 and TRBJ2-1, with 7 bases fitting TRBD2. V trimming: 0 bases; J trimming: 6 bases; junction bases outside the gene matches: 6. Germline CDR1 SGHRS, CDR2 YFSETQ. CDR3 length: 15 amino acids. The CDR3 DNA reads TGCGCCAGCAGCTTGGTACTAGGCGGGGGCAATGAGCAGTTCTTC. Protein product: CASSLVLGGGNEQFF.

The J gene is TRBJ2-1, the V gene TRBV7-9; 7 bases map to TRBD2. CDR3 length equals 15 residues. Germline V CDR1 and CDR2: SEHNR, FQNEAQ (reference sequence). With 4 bases clipped from V and 3 bases from J, the junction kept 6 bases outside the gene matches. Written as DNA, the CDR3 is TGTGCCAGCAGCTATTGGGGGGGAGACTACAATGAGCAGTTCTTC. As protein: CASSYWGGDYNEQFF.

The J gene is TRBJ2-2, the V gene TRBV24-1; 10 bases align to TRBD2. The length of the CDR3 is 17 residues. J lost 2 bases, V lost 4 bases, and 6 bases had no gene match. Germline CDR1 reads KGHDR; CDR2 reads SFDVKD. The CDR3 sequence is CATSEPAGGGNTGELFF. The CDR3 nucleotides read TGTGCCACCAGTGAGCCAGCGGGAGGGGGAAACACCGGGGAGCTGTTTTTT.

This chain joins TRBV28 and TRBJ2-7; TRBD2 agrees at 10 bases. The ends lost 6 bases at V and 3 bases at J; junction bases unmatched: 5. CDR1 is MDHEN and CDR2 is SYDVKM in the germline V gene. The CDR3 is made up of 14 amino acids. CDR3: CASSTGTSVYEQYV. The CDR3, as DNA: TGTGCCAGCAGCACCGGGACTAGCGTCTACGAGCAGTACGTC.

J is TRBJ2-5 and V is TRBV7-7; maybe TRBD2 (6 bases). CDR1 is SSHAT and CDR2 is FNYEAQ in the germline V gene (reference sequence). The CDR3 contains 15 residues. V lost 6 bases to trimming and J lost 5 bases, with 19 bases between them. As DNA, the CDR3 is TGTGCCAGCAGACCACTGGGGGGTATCGGGGAGACCCAGTACTTC. Translated: CASRPLGGIGETQYF.

This clone was counted once. V is TRBV9 and J is TRBJ2-1; 11 bases map to TRBD2. The V segment lost 3 bases and the J segment 3 bases; nucleotides outside the gene matches: 11. CDR1 is SGDLS and CDR2 is YYNGEE in the germline V gene. The length of the CDR3 is 18 residues. Here the CDR3 reads CASSADSTSGMNYNEQFF. Written as DNA, the CDR3 is TGTGCCAGCAGCGCGGACTCGACTAGCGGGATGAACTACAATGAGCAGTTCTTC. The full variable domain, in which reference TRBV9 and TRBJ2-1 provide the parts outside the CDR3, is DSGVTQTPKHLITATGQRVTLRCSPRSGDLSVYWYQQSLDQGLQFLIQYYNGEERAKGNILERFSAQQFPDLHSELNLSSLELGDSALYFCASSADSTSGMNYNEQFFGPGTRLTVL.